These 32 T cell receptor beta chains share one sample of origin, sequenced in a study of shared clonotypes between healthy human individuals. Naive CD8 populations comprised CD45RO-negative cells positively selected for CCR7, excluding terminally differentiated effector memory CD45RA+ cells. Libraries were prepared by immunoSEQ multiplex PCR; TCRdb keeps only in-frame clonotypes and omits some of them. The sample lists about 2.2 million clones; 93% were seen once. The sample comprised naive CD8+ T cells from PBMCs. The receptors shown here come from a man aged 18 to 30 in good health. Some clones in this sample may be carry-over from other donors' samples.

Regarding this clone: Different DNA sequences within this sample yield the same CDR3. The V gene is TRBV7-9, the J gene TRBJ2-7; 9 positions agree with TRBD1. Per germline, CDR1 SEHNR and CDR2 FQNEAQ (reference sequence). V was clipped by 4 bases and J by 2 bases; unmatched bases: 3. The CDR3 length is 14 residues. CDR3 sequence reads: CASSSGQGPYEQYF. Written as DNA, the CDR3 is TGTGCCAGCAGCTCAGGACAGGGGCCCTACGAGCAGTACTTC.

Here the CDR3 DNA reads TGTGCCAGCAGCAAGCACCGGGACAGAACCTACGAGCAGTACTTC. Amino acids: CASSKHRDRTYEQYF. This chain connects TRBV21-1 to TRBJ2-7; the D call of TRBD1 is as the table states it, not checked on the DNA. TRBV21-1 represents a pseudogene. The CDR3 contains 15 residues.

As to this clone: The sample has other DNA sequences that encode this CDR3 too. The chain links TRBV19 to TRBJ2-1, with no clear D. Germline assignment: CDR1 LNHDA and CDR2 SQIVND (reference sequence). The CDR3 runs to 13 residues. V lost 7 bases, J lost 3 bases, and 10 bases lay in between. The CDR3 DNA follows: TGTGCCAGTACCCTCGCAGGCTACAATGAGCAGTTCTTC. Protein sequence: CASTLAGYNEQFF.

The chain links TRBV7-9 to TRBJ2-7; weak D call: TRBD2 (6 bases). The V and J ends lost 1 base and 12 bases respectively, with 10 bases between them. This CDR3 is 11 amino acids long. Germline CDR1 SEHNR, CDR2 FQNEAQ (reference sequence). The CDR3 protein is CASSLGEEGYF. CDR3 DNA sequence: TGTGCCAGCAGCTTAGGGGAGGAGGGGTACTTC. The full variable domain, rest sourced from reference TRBV7-9 and TRBJ2-7, is DTGVSQNPRHKITKRGQNVTFRCDPISEHNRLYWYRQTLGQGPEFLTYFQNEAQLEKSRLLSDRFSAERPKGSFSTLEIQRTEQGDSAMYLCASSLGEEGYFGPGTRLTVT.

The table lists this clone with a count of one. This chain connects TRBV7-3 to TRBJ1-3, with D hard to call. V was cut by 5 bases and J by 0 bases, with 11 bases left in between. The V gene's germline CDR1 is SGHTA and CDR2 FQGTGA. The length of the CDR3 is 15 residues. The CDR3 DNA follows: TGTGCCAGCAGCCCTGGGCACTTCTCTGGAAACACCATATATTTT. This gives the protein CASSPGHFSGNTIYF.

The chain recombines TRBV2 with TRBJ1-1; perhaps TRBD1 as D (6 bases). CDR1 and CDR2 (germline): SNHLY, FYNNEI. Trimming cost V 1 base and J 1 base, with 10 bases left between them. This CDR3 spans 15 amino acids. CDR3 nucleotide sequence: TGTGCCAGCAGTGAAGGGTACAGGGAGAACACTGAAGCTTTCTTT. Protein: CASSEGYRENTEAFF.

The rearrangement joins TRBV4-3 to TRBJ2-5; 13 nucleotides line up with TRBD2. With 0 bases clipped from V and 7 bases from J, the junction kept 14 bases outside the gene matches. The CDR3 is 19 residues long. CDR1 LGHNA and CDR2 YSLEER come from the germline V gene. The CDR3 loop reads CASSQDRMATTSGRTTQYF. For the CDR3, the DNA is TGCGCCAGCAGCCAAGATAGGATGGCAACGACTAGCGGGAGGACGACCCAGTACTTC.

This chain uses TRBV9 with TRBJ1-2, with TRBD1 as a possible D gene (5 bases). The CDR3 consists of 13 residues. Germline V gene sequence: CDR1 SGDLS, CDR2 YYNGEE. Trimming pared 3 bases from V and 6 bases from J, leaving 12 bases between. The chain's CDR3 is CASSAQPTDGYTF. CDR3 bases: TGTGCCAGCAGCGCGCAACCGACAGATGGCTACACCTTC.

The chain is built from TRBV10-2 and TRBJ2-5; TRBD2 aligns across 8 bases. The CDR3 length is 15 residues. Germline CDR1 is WSHSY and CDR2 is SAAADI. The junction had 7 bases not matched to a gene; V was cut back by 3 bases and J by 4 bases. The CDR3 DNA sequence: TGCGCCAGCAGTGATGCGGGGGGAGAGGCAGAGACCCAGTACTTC. Amino acids: CASSDAGGEAETQYF.

The chain has TRBV14 and TRBJ2-7; D is unclear. CDR1 SGHDN and CDR2 FVKESK come from the germline V gene. The CDR3 covers 15 residues. V was trimmed by 0 bases and J by 2 bases, leaving 11 bases between them. Here the CDR3 DNA reads TGTGCCAGCAGCCAAGATCGGCGGCCGCCCTACGAGCAGTACTTC. Protein sequence: CASSQDRRPPYEQYF.

The chain combines TRBV28 with TRBJ1-4; 7 bases match TRBD1. CDR1 and CDR2 (germline): MDHEN, SYDVKM. Trimming cost V 5 bases and J 8 bases; bases outside gene matches: 14. The CDR3 runs to 16 residues. The CDR3 DNA follows: TGTGCCAGCAGTCTCCTGAGGAACAGGGGATCCGAAAAACTGTTTTTT. Translated, it gives CASSLLRNRGSEKLFF.

The chain recombines TRBV4-1 with TRBJ1-2; no definite D call. The germline gives CDR1 MGHRA, CDR2 YSYEKL. This CDR3 is 15 amino acids long. V dropped 0 bases and J dropped 5 bases, with 13 bases sitting between them. CDR3 in DNA: TGCGCCAGCAGCCAAGATCGTAGAGGGAGTTATGGCTACACCTTC. Its translation: CASSQDRRGSYGYTF.

This chain joins TRBV14 and TRBJ2-5; 8 bases line up with TRBD1. Germline V gene lookup returns CDR1 SGHDN and CDR2 FVKESK. The CDR3 sequence is 17 residues long. With 0 bases clipped from V and 5 bases from J, the junction kept 11 bases outside the gene matches. The CDR3 sequence: CASSQDLHRTGRETQYF. The DNA of the CDR3 is TGTGCCAGCAGCCAAGATTTACACCGGACAGGGCGGGAGACCCAGTACTTC.

The chain combines TRBV5-1 with TRBJ2-1, with D possibly TRBD1 on 6 matching bases. The CDR3 extends over 14 amino acids. Trimming took off 0 bases at V and 8 bases at J, with 12 bases between the two ends. CDR1 and CDR2 (germline): SGHRS, YFSETQ. The CDR3 protein is CASSLVLPGDEQFF. Written as DNA, the CDR3 is TGCGCCAGCAGCTTGGTCCTCCCAGGGGATGAGCAGTTCTTC.

This sequence joins TRBV9 and TRBJ2-1, with 11 bases that match TRBD2. Unmatched junction bases numbered 4, after V lost 2 bases and J lost 0 bases. Germline assignment: CDR1 SGDLS and CDR2 YYNGEE. The CDR3 spans 17 residues. The CDR3: CASSVSGRVSSYNEQFF. The CDR3, as DNA: TGTGCCAGCAGCGTTAGCGGGAGGGTAAGCTCCTACAATGAGCAGTTCTTC.

The chain recombines TRBV19 with TRBJ2-7; D is possibly TRBD2 (6 bases). Trimming shortened V by 5 bases and J by 6 bases, and 14 bases separated the two germline ends. The CDR3 contains 13 residues. CDR1 and CDR2 (germline): LNHDA, SQIVND (reference sequence). The CDR3 here is CASSLGGAIEQYF. The CDR3 coding sequence is TGTGCCAGTAGTTTGGGGGGAGCCATCGAGCAGTACTTC.

The chain employs TRBV6-5 and TRBJ1-1; the match to TRBD1 covers 8 bases. This CDR3 is built from 15 residues. Germline CDR1 is MNHEY and CDR2 is SVGAGI. The J segment lost 3 bases and the V segment lost 3 bases, leaving 6 bases of the junction unmatched. This CDR3 is CASSYDRTGYTEAFF. CDR3 sequence (DNA): TGTGCCAGCAGTTATGACCGGACAGGGTACACTGAAGCTTTCTTT.

The genes are TRBV6-5 and TRBJ1-5; TRBD1 matches 7 bases. V was clipped by 10 bases and J by 12 bases; unmatched bases: 15. The CDR3 length is 13 residues. Germline V gene data show CDR1 as MNHEY and CDR2 as SVGAGI. The CDR3: CATADRVGNGQHF. The CDR3 coding sequence is TGTGCCACCGCAGACAGGGTAGGGAACGGCCAGCATTTT.

The CDR3 region is CASSPRLGSYEQYF. For the CDR3, the DNA is TGTGCCAGCAGTCCAAGACTAGGCTCCTACGAGCAGTACTTC. The rearrangement uses TRBV28 and TRBJ2-7, with a weak D call TRBD2 (6 bases). V dropped 5 bases and J dropped 0 bases, with 11 bases sitting between them. Germline CDR1 MDHEN, CDR2 SYDVKM. This CDR3 spans 14 amino acids. Variable domain in full (rest from reference TRBV28 and TRBJ2-7): DVKVTQSSRYLVKRTGEKVFLECVQDMDHENMFWYRQDPGLGLRLIYFSYDVKMKEKGDIPEGYSVSREKKERFSLILESASTNQTSMYLCASSPRLGSYEQYFGPGTRLTVT.

The chain has TRBV7-8 and TRBJ1-5; D remains ambiguous. The CDR3 has 14 residues. V was pared by 1 base and J by 5 bases, with 9 bases between. Germline assignment: CDR1 SGHVS and CDR2 FQNEAQ. This CDR3 reads CASSLVIRDQPQHF. The DNA of the CDR3 is TGTGCCAGCAGCTTAGTGATTCGGGATCAGCCCCAGCATTTT.

This chain uses TRBV7-9 with TRBJ2-7; perhaps TRBD1 as D (6 bases). Looked up from germline, CDR1 is SEHNR and CDR2 is FQNEAQ (reference sequence). The CDR3 sequence is 17 residues long. The germline V and J ends were trimmed by 4 bases and 7 bases, with 26 bases remaining between them. The CDR3 bases are TGTGCCAGCAGCTCGACCGGGACACCTCTCATCCAGCGGGAGCAGTACTTC. Residues: CASSSTGTPLIQREQYF.

This clone appeared once. The chain is built from TRBV27 and TRBJ2-7; tentatively, D is TRBD1 (5 bases). CDR3 length: 16 amino acids. CDR1 MNHEY and CDR2 SMNVEV come from the germline V gene (reference sequence). With 1 base removed from V and 4 bases from J, the gap between germline ends came to 17 bases. CDR3 sequence: CASSLLSSQGAYEQYF. DNA of the CDR3: TGTGCCAGCAGTTTATTAAGTTCGCAGGGCGCGTACGAGCAGTACTTC.

This chain uses TRBV29-1 with TRBJ2-7; D may be TRBD2 (6 bases). CDR3 length: 13 residues. Trimming cost V 5 bases and J 4 bases, with 15 bases left between them. Germline V gene lookup returns CDR1 SQVTM and CDR2 ANQGSEA. For the CDR3, the DNA is TGCAGCGTTCTCGGGAGTGGTTTGTACGAGCAGTACTTC. Translation gives CSVLGSGLYEQYF.

The CDR3: CASRPRLRGTRDAYF. CDR3 bases: TGTGCCAGCAGACCGAGGCTCCGCGGCACCAGGGACGCTTACTTC. This rearrangement joins TRBV28 to TRBJ2-7, with D perhaps matching TRBD1 or TRBD2 (5 bases each). Germline V lookup: CDR1 MDHEN, CDR2 SYDVKM. Trimming cost V 6 bases and J 13 bases, with 28 bases left between them. The CDR3 spans 15 residues.

This rearrangement joins TRBV7-9 to TRBJ2-3; D is ambiguous. The germline CDR1 and CDR2 sequences are SEHNR and FQNEAQ (reference sequence). CDR3 length equals 14 residues. Trimming stripped 5 bases from V and 2 bases from J, with 11 bases between. The CDR3 loop is CASSTTRNTDTQYF. The CDR3 region has the DNA TGTGCCAGCAGCACGACACGAAACACAGATACGCAGTATTTT.

The V gene is TRBV27, the J gene TRBJ2-7; the match to TRBD2 covers 9 bases. The length of the CDR3 is 15 residues. Looked up from germline, CDR1 is MNHEY and CDR2 is SMNVEV (reference sequence). V lost 3 bases, J lost 2 bases, and 5 bases stayed unmatched. CDR3 protein: CASSFSSGNPYEQYF. The CDR3, as DNA: TGTGCCAGCAGTTTTTCTAGCGGGAACCCCTACGAGCAGTACTTC.

The chain is built from TRBV6-5 and TRBJ1-1; possible D gene TRBD1, 5 bases. Germline V gene sequence: CDR1 MNHEY, CDR2 SVGAGI. CDR3 length equals 16 residues. V was pared by 0 bases and J by 0 bases, with 11 bases between. CDR3 loop: CASSYSRGRLNTEAFF. CDR3 nucleotides: TGTGCCAGCAGTTACTCGAGGGGAAGACTGAACACTGAAGCTTTCTTT.

The chain links TRBV29-1 to TRBJ1-2; D uncertain. This CDR3 has 16 amino acids. Germline CDR1 SQVTM, CDR2 ANQGSEA. Trimming cost V 0 bases and J 6 bases, with 20 bases left between them. The CDR3 DNA is TGCAGCGTTGAAGATTTGTGGACGCCCACCCTCAATGGCTACACCTTC. It encodes CSVEDLWTPTLNGYTF. Filled out from reference TRBV29-1 and TRBJ1-2, the complete variable domain reads SAVISQKPSRDICQRGTSLTIQCQVDSQVTMMFWYRQQPGQSLTLIATANQGSEATYESGFVIDKFPISRPNLTFSTLTVSNMSPEDSSIYLCSVEDLWTPTLNGYTFGSGTRLTVV.

The chain recombines TRBV11-3 with TRBJ2-3, with 10 nucleotides matching TRBD1. J was trimmed by 4 bases and V by 7 bases; bases with no gene match: 2. The CDR3 loop spans 13 amino acids. Germline lookup yields CDR1 SGHNT and CDR2 YENEEA. CDR3 sequence reads: CASKDRGADTQYF. In DNA form, the CDR3 reads TGTGCCAGCAAGGACAGGGGGGCAGATACGCAGTATTTT.

The chain uses TRBV4-3 and TRBJ2-1; D not certain. The V gene lost 0 bases and the J gene lost 10 bases, with 7 bases spanning the gap. The germline V gene encodes CDR1 LGHNA and CDR2 YSLEER. This CDR3 contains 12 residues. For the CDR3, the DNA is TGCGCCAGCAGCCAAGATTTGCGAGAGCAGTTCTTC. It specifies CASSQDLREQFF.

This sequence joins TRBV6-5 and TRBJ1-3; no clear D gene. Trimming took off 5 bases at V and 2 bases at J, with 13 bases between the two ends. This CDR3 spans 15 amino acids. Germline CDR1 is MNHEY and CDR2 is SVGAGI. CDR3: CASSPTLGTGNTIYF. In nucleotides, the CDR3 is TGTGCCAGCAGTCCGACCCTAGGGACTGGAAACACCATATATTTT.

The rearrangement joins TRBV6-5 to TRBJ2-7; D perhaps matches TRBD2 (5 bases). V dropped 5 bases and J dropped 1 base, with 15 bases sitting between them. This CDR3 comprises 15 residues. Germline values: CDR1 MNHEY, CDR2 SVGAGI. The CDR3 here is CASSPWGEESYEQYF. Written as DNA, the CDR3 is TGTGCCAGCAGTCCCTGGGGAGAGGAGTCCTACGAGCAGTACTTC.